Below are 17 T cell receptor beta chains sequenced from a single sample in a study of cytomegalovirus exposure and HLA in healthy donors (TCRdb year 2017). Libraries came from the immunoSEQ multiplex PCR assay. For the multiplex PCR, a mixture combining 60 forward primers for TCR Vbeta segments and 13 reverse primers for TCR Jbeta segments was used. TCRdb took over this immuneACCESS table, retaining in-frame rearrangements with V and J assigned. Such tables are incomplete; in checked studies, under half of the missing clones stem from an unresolved V gene, and the remainder is unexplained. The sample table lists 100,000 to 150,000 clones, 65% to 80% of them with a count of one. Over 10% of the sample is taken by the ten largest. The sequenced sample was PBMCs. These receptors all stem from a woman aged 55-70 years in good health and CMV-seropositive.

This clone was observed a handful of times. This chain joins TRBV5-4 and TRBJ2-2; D call uncertain. The CDR3 runs to 13 residues. Trimming shortened V by 1 base and J by 6 bases, and 7 bases separated the two germline ends. Germline CDR1 and CDR2: SGHNT and YYREEE (reference sequence). This CDR3 is CASSLSSAGELFF. CDR3 sequence (DNA): TGTGCCAGCAGCTTGTCCAGCGCCGGGGAGCTGTTTTTT.

Only a few counts were recorded for this clone. At the DNA level, this CDR3 is encoded by other sequences in the same sample as well. This rearrangement joins TRBV7-2 to TRBJ1-2, with 7 bases identical to TRBD1. Germline assignment: CDR1 SGHTA and CDR2 FQGNSA. The trim removed 4 bases at V and 4 bases at J, leaving 3 bases unmatched. The CDR3 has 13 residues. CDR3 loop: CASSSGQAYGYTF. The CDR3 bases are TGTGCCAGCAGCTCCGGACAGGCCTATGGCTACACCTTC.

The chain employs TRBV14 and TRBJ2-1, with a possible D match to TRBD1 (6 bases). The CDR3 consists of 14 residues. CDR1 and CDR2 (germline): SGHDN, FVKESK. V was trimmed by 3 bases and J by 4 bases, leaving 10 bases between them. The CDR3 reads CASSHLQGYNEQFF. The CDR3, as DNA: TGTGCCAGCAGCCATCTCCAGGGGTACAATGAGCAGTTCTTC.

The V call is TRBV30, the J call TRBJ2-7; a weak D match, TRBD1 (5 bases). The CDR3 consists of 14 residues. The germline CDR1 and CDR2 sequences are GTSNPN and SVGIG (reference sequence). With 4 bases removed from V and 2 bases from J, the gap between germline ends came to 15 bases. In DNA, the CDR3 is TGTGCCTGGACCTCGGACACCACAACCTACGAGCAGTACTTC. Residues: CAWTSDTTTYEQYF.

The sample holds a few counts of this clone. The chain links TRBV6-6 to TRBJ2-1; 9 positions agree with TRBD2. This CDR3 has 15 residues. Germline V CDR1 and CDR2: MNHNY, SVGAGI (reference sequence). After removal of 0 bases from V and 8 bases from J, the junction contained 5 bases not matched to a gene. The CDR3 protein is CASSYSRGGADEQFF. CDR3 bases: TGTGCCAGCAGTTACTCGCGCGGGGGGGCCGATGAGCAGTTCTTC.

This clone appeared once. This chain joins TRBV7-6 and TRBJ1-3; no clear D gene. Trimming cost V 5 bases and J 4 bases, with 15 bases left between them. Per germline, CDR1 SGHVS and CDR2 FNYEAQ. This CDR3 is 15 amino acids long. CDR3 in DNA: TGTGCCAGCAGCCCTTCGGGGATCTCGGGAAACACCATATATTTT. Its translation is CASSPSGISGNTIYF.

The J gene is TRBJ1-1, the V gene TRBV18; D ambiguous. Trimming took off 2 bases at V and 3 bases at J, with 7 bases between the two ends. Germline CDR1 reads KGHSH; CDR2 reads LQKENI. The CDR3 runs to 13 residues. The CDR3 sequence: CASSPTRDTEAFF. For the CDR3, the DNA is TGTGCCAGCTCACCAACCCGGGACACTGAAGCTTTCTTT.

This clone was counted once. The chain carries TRBV7-8 and TRBJ2-5; D not resolved. V was cut by 4 bases and J by 2 bases, with 8 bases left in between. CDR3 length: 13 amino acids. Per germline, CDR1 SGHVS and CDR2 FQNEAQ. The CDR3 loop is CASSYALQETQYF. DNA of the CDR3: TGTGCCAGCAGCTACGCGCTGCAAGAGACCCAGTACTTC. The whole variable domain, filled in from reference TRBV7-8 and TRBJ2-5, reads GAGVSQSPRYKVAKRGQDVALRCDPISGHVSLFWYQQALGQGPEFLTYFQNEAQLDKSGLPSDRFFAERPEGSVSTLKIQRTQQEDSAVYLCASSYALQETQYFGPGTRLLVL.

This clone turned up a few times. The rearrangement links TRBV6-5 to TRBJ2-7; D call uncertain. Germline V gene data show CDR1 as MNHEY and CDR2 as SVGAGI. Trimming left V 4 bases short and J 7 bases short, with 17 bases between. The CDR3 consists of 14 residues. The chain's CDR3 is CASSSLEAAQEQYF. CDR3 DNA sequence: TGTGCCAGCAGTTCCCTCGAGGCAGCTCAAGAGCAGTACTTC.

The rearrangement uses TRBV27 and TRBJ1-1, with a weak D call TRBD1 (5 bases). The germline gives CDR1 MNHEY, CDR2 SMNVEV (reference sequence). Trimming left V 5 bases short and J 1 base short, with 11 bases between. The CDR3 runs 14 residues. The CDR3 DNA follows: TGTGCCAGCAGTGCACGACAGACGAACACTGAAGCTTTCTTT. Translating it yields CASSARQTNTEAFF.

Worth noting for this clone: One end of the junction does not line up with germline, which may come from a read error. The chain uses TRBV6-1 and TRBJ2-7; 8 bases agree with TRBD1. This CDR3 is built from 13 residues. CDR1 and CDR2 from the germline V gene are MNHNS and SASEGT. For the CDR3, the DNA is TGTGCCAGCAGTGAAATAACGGGGACAGGAGGACTTTTC. This encodes CASSEITGTGGLF.

This chain uses TRBV9 with TRBJ2-7, with 8 positions matching TRBD2. CDR1 and CDR2 from the germline V gene are SGDLS and YYNGEE. Trimming removed 0 bases from V and 2 bases from J; junction bases left unmatched: 4. The CDR3 runs 15 residues. CDR3 DNA sequence: TGTGCCAGCAGCGTAGGACTAGCGTACACCTACGAGCAGTACTTC. Protein sequence: CASSVGLAYTYEQYF.

The genes are TRBV30 and TRBJ1-2; D is perhaps TRBD1 (5 bases). The CDR3 is 12 residues long. CDR1 and CDR2 from the germline V gene are GTSNPN and SVGIG (reference sequence). V was clipped by 6 bases and J by 8 bases, with 16 bases between them. The CDR3 DNA reads TGTGCCTGCGGCATAGCAGGGCGAGGCTACACCTTC. It is translated as CACGIAGRGYTF.

The chain couples TRBV6-6 to TRBJ2-7; 8 bases line up with TRBD2. With 2 bases clipped from V and 7 bases from J, the junction kept 7 bases outside the gene matches. The CDR3 sequence is 14 residues long. The germline V gene has CDR1 MNHNY and CDR2 SVGAGI (reference sequence). Written as DNA, the CDR3 is TGTGCCAGCAGTTACGAGCTAGCGGGCGGTGAGCAGTACTTC. Amino acid sequence: CASSYELAGGEQYF.

This clone was detected only once. The J gene is TRBJ1-5, the V gene TRBV28, with D perhaps TRBD1 (5 bases). There are 15 residues in the CDR3. Germline V CDR1 and CDR2: MDHEN, SYDVKM. Trimming stripped 2 bases from V and 0 bases from J, with 8 bases between. Here the CDR3 DNA reads TGTGCCAGCAGTTTAAGGACAAATAGCAATCAGCCCCAGCATTTT. This codes for CASSLRTNSNQPQHF. Full variable domain (outside the CDR3, taken from reference TRBV28 and TRBJ1-5): DVKVTQSSRYLVKRTGEKVFLECVQDMDHENMFWYRQDPGLGLRLIYFSYDVKMKEKGDIPEGYSVSREKKERFSLILESASTNQTSMYLCASSLRTNSNQPQHFGDGTRLSIL.

The CDR3 spells CASSSRDRSYEQYF. The CDR3 DNA follows: TGTGCCAGCAGCTCCCGGGACAGATCCTACGAGCAGTACTTC. The chain combines TRBV13 with TRBJ2-7, with 7 nucleotides matching TRBD1. The V gene end was trimmed by 4 bases and the J gene end by 1 base; junction bases not matched to a gene: 4. Per germline, CDR1 PRHDT and CDR2 FYEKMQ (reference sequence). The length of the CDR3 is 14 residues.

This chain joins TRBV7-2 and TRBJ2-7; 8 bases are a match to TRBD1. Trimming cost V 5 bases and J 2 bases; bases outside gene matches: 5. Per the germline V gene, CDR1 is SGHTA and CDR2 is FQGNSA. This CDR3 is 14 amino acids long. In DNA form, the CDR3 reads TGTGCCAGCAGCACAGGACAGGGCCCCTACGAGCAGTACTTC. It yields the protein CASSTGQGPYEQYF. Looking up the rest from reference TRBV7-2 and TRBJ2-7 gives the full variable domain: GAGVSQSPSNKVTEKGKDVELRCDPISGHTALYWYRQSLGQGLEFLIYFQGNSAPDKSGLPSDRFSAERTGGSVSTLTIQRTQQEDSAVYLCASSTGQGPYEQYFGPGTRLTVT.